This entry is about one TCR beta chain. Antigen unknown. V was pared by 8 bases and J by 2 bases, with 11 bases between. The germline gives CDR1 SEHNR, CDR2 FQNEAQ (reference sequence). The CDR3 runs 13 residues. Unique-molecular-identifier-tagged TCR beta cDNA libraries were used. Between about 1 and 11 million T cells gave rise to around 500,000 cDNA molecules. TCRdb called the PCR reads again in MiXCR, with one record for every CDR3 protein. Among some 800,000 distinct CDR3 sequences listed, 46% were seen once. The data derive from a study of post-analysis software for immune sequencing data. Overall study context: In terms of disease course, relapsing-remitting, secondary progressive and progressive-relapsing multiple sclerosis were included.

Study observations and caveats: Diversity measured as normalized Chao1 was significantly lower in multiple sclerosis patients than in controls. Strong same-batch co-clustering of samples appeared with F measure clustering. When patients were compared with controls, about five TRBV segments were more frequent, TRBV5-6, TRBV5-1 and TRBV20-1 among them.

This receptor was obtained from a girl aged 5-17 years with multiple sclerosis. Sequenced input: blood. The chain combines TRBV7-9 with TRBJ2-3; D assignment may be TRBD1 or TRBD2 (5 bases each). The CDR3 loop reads CASLRGFTDTQYF. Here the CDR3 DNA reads TGTGCCAGCCTTCGGGGCTTCACAGATACGCAGTATTTT.